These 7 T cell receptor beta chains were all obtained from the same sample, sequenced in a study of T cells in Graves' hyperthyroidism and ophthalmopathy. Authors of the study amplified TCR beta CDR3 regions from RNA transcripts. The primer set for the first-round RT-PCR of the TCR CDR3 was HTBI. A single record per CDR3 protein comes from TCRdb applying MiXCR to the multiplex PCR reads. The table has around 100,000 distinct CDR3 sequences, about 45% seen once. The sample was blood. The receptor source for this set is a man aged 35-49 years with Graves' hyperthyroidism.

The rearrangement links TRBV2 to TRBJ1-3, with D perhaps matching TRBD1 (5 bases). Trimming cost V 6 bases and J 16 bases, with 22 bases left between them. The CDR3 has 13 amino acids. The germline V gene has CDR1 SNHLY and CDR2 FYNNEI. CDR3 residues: CASRGEAGDTTYF. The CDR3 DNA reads TGTGCCAGCAGAGGGGAAGCTGGAGACACCACGTATTTT.

The CDR3 is CATSRDRGETQYF. Written as DNA, the CDR3 is TGTGCCACCAGCAGAGATCGGGGGGAGACCCAGTACTTC. The chain has TRBV15 and TRBJ2-5; D is perhaps TRBD2 (6 bases). Trimming took 0 bases from V and 5 from J, leaving 7 bases between them. Looked up from germline, CDR1 is LNHNV and CDR2 is YYDKDF (reference sequence). The length of the CDR3 is 13 residues.

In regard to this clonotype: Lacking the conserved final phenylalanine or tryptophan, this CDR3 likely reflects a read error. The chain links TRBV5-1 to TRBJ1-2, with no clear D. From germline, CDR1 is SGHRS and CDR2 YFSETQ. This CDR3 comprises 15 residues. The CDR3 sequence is CASSLAFDVLYCYTC. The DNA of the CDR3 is TGCGCCAGCAGCTTGGCCTTTGACGTTCTCTATTGCTACACCTGC.

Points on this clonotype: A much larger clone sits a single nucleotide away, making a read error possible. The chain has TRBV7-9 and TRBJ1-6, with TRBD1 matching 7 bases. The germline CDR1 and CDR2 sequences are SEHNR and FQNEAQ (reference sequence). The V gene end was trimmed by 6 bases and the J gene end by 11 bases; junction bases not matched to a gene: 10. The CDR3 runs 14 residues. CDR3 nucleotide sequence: TGTGCCAGCAGTTTTTCGACAGGGCATCCACCCCTCCACTTT. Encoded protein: CASSFSTGHPPLHF.

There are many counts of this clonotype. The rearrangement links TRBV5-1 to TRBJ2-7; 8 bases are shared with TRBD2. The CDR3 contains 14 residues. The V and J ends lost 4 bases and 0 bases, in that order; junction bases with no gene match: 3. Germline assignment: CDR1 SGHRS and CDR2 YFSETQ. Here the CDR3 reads CASSGGGYSYEQYF. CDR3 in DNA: TGCGCCAGCAGCGGCGGGGGGTACTCCTACGAGCAGTACTTC.

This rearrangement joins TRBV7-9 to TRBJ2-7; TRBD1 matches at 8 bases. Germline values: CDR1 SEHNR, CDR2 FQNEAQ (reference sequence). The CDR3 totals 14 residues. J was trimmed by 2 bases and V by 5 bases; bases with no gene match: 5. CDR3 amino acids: CASSTPDRAYEQYV. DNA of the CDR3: TGTGCCAGCAGCACCCCGGACAGGGCCTACGAGCAGTACGTC.

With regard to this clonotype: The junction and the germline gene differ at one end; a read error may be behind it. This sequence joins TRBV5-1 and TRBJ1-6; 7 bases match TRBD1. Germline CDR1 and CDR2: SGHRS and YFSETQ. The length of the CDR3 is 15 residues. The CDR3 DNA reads TGCGCCGGCAGCTTGGAGCAGGGGGGGGGATCACCCCTCCACTTT. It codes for CAGSLEQGGGSPLHF.